The rows below give T cell receptor beta chains drawn from one sample of a study of cytomegalovirus exposure and HLA in healthy donors. The data were produced by immunoSEQ multiplex PCR, yet TCRdb's version contains in-frame clones alone and is incomplete. The repertoire holds about 98,000 clones, 81% seen once, with less than 1.5% in the top ten. The sequenced material came from PBMCs. The receptors derive from a man aged 40-49 years in good health and CMV-seronegative. Each CDR3 is given with its conserved first and last residue. A D gene is named only where the DNA matches it firmly. A clone size is listed for some rows: how often the clone was seen (once, few, many), or a class if it is expanded.

clone size: .
V gene: TRBV25-1
D gene: .
J gene: TRBJ2-5
CDR3 protein: CASRRDQETQYF
CDR3 DNA: TGTGCCAGCAGGCGGGACCAAGAGACCCAGTACTTC

clone size: .
V gene: TRBV5-1
D gene: TRBD2
J gene: TRBJ2-7
CDR3 protein: CASSLGASGGHYEQYF
CDR3 DNA: TGCGCCAGCAGCTTGGGGGCTAGCGGGGGGCACTACGAGCAGTACTTC

clone size: .
V gene: TRBV7-9
D gene: TRBD1
J gene: TRBJ2-3
CDR3 protein: CASSSWTGQAGTDTQYF
CDR3 DNA: TGTGCCAGCAGCTCGTGGACAGGACAGGCAGGCACAGATACGCAGTATTTT

clone size: .
V gene: TRBV15
D gene: .
J gene: TRBJ1-5
CDR3 protein: CATSRDRGGSNQPQHF
CDR3 DNA: TGTGCCACCAGCAGAGACAGGGGTGGTAGCAATCAGCCCCAGCATTTT

clone size: .
V gene: TRBV25-1
D gene: .
J gene: TRBJ2-3
CDR3 protein: CASSEYSTDTQYF
CDR3 DNA: TGTGCCAGCAGTGAATACAGTACAGATACGCAGTATTTT

clone size: .
V gene: TRBV27
D gene: TRBD1
J gene: TRBJ2-7
CDR3 protein: CASSPVQGASYEQYF
CDR3 DNA: TGTGCCAGCAGTCCAGTCCAGGGGGCTTCCTACGAGCAGTACTTC

clone size: few
V gene: TRBV28
D gene: .
J gene: TRBJ2-2
CDR3 protein: CASSSGSNTGELFF
CDR3 DNA: TGTGCCAGCAGTTCCGGGTCAAACACCGGGGAGCTGTTTTTT

clone size: .
V gene: TRBV19
D gene: TRBD1
J gene: TRBJ1-2
CDR3 protein: CASRDRGFGGYTF
CDR3 DNA: TGTGCCAGCAGAGACAGGGGTTTTGGGGGCTACACCTTC

clone size: once
V gene: TRBV7-9
D gene: .
J gene: TRBJ1-4
CDR3 protein: CASSLKVTEINEKLFF
CDR3 DNA: TGTGCCAGCAGCTTAAAGGTGACGGAGATTAATGAAAAACTGTTTTTT

clone size: .
V gene: TRBV4-3
D gene: .
J gene: TRBJ1-2
CDR3 protein: CASSQDPGRFGYTF
CDR3 DNA: TGCGCCAGCAGCCAAGACCCAGGGCGCTTTGGCTACACCTTC

clone size: .
V gene: TRBV29-1
D gene: TRBD1
J gene: TRBJ2-7
CDR3 protein: CSGRDRAYEQYF
CDR3 DNA: TGCAGCGGACGGGACAGAGCTTACGAGCAGTACTTC

clone size: .
V gene: TRBV9
D gene: .
J gene: TRBJ1-4
CDR3 protein: CASSAPLGGAEEKLFF
CDR3 DNA: TGTGCCAGCAGCGCCCCCCTGGGGGGGGCGGAAGAAAAACTGTTTTTT

clone size: .
V gene: TRBV19
D gene: TRBD1
J gene: TRBJ2-1
CDR3 protein: CASIKTGTGDNEQFF
CDR3 DNA: TGTGCCAGTATTAAAACCGGGACAGGGGACAATGAGCAGTTCTTC